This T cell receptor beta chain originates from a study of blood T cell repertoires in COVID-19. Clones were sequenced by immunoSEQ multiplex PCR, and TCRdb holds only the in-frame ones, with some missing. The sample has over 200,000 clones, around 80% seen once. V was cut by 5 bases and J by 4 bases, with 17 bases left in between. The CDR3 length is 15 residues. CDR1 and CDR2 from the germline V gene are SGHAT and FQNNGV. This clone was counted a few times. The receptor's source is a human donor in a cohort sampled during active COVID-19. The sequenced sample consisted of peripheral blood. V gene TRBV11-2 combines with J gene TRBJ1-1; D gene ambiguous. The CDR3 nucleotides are TGTGCCAGCAGCCCTGACGCGGGGTGGATCACTGAAGCTTTCTTT. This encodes CASSPDAGWITEAFF.